This T cell receptor beta chain was found in a study of kidney transplant recipient with SARS-CoV-2 infection. About this clonotype itself: This may arise from a read error, as a much more abundant clone is one base away.

CDR3 length equals 15 residues. V dropped 5 bases and J dropped 3 bases, with 15 bases sitting between them. CDR1 SGHTA and CDR2 FQGTGA come from the germline V gene. TCRdb ran MiXCR on the reads and lists one entry per CDR3 protein. The sample lists 250,000 or so distinct CDR3 sequences; around 28% were seen once. The clonotype comes from a young adult male patient who had COVID-19 and was a kidney transplant recipient. The graft donor may be the source of some T cells. V usage is TRBV7-3 and J usage is TRBJ2-3, with unresolved D. The sample here was a blood sample, taken at baseline and on roughly day 110 from a kidney transplant recipient. The CDR3 sequence: CASSEDPVETDTQYF. CDR3 nucleotides: TGTGCCAGCAGCGAAGATCCGGTTGAGACAGATACGCAGTATTTT.